The rows below give T cell receptor beta chains drawn from one sample of a study of T cells in Graves' hyperthyroidism and ophthalmopathy. Each CDR3 protein gets one entry after TCRdb re-called the multiplex PCR reads with MiXCR. The data show hundreds of thousands of distinct CDR3 sequences, with less than 25% seen just once and 34% held by the top ten. Material: blood. Receptors originate from a man between 25 and 39 years old with Graves' ophthalmopathy. Each CDR3 is given with its conserved first and last residue. D genes are given only for firm matches. Only some rows state a clone size, as once, few, many or a class for expanded clones.

D: .; J: TRBJ2-3; V: TRBV20-1; size: .; CDR3: CSARPQGGGTDTQYF; DNA: TGCAGTGCTAGACCCCAGGGTGGGGGGACAGATACGCAGTATTTT
D: .; J: TRBJ2-1; V: TRBV20-1; size: .; CDR3: CSAPLREAYNEQFF; DNA: TGCAGTGCCCCTTTGCGGGAAGCCTACAATGAGCAGTTCTTC
D: .; J: TRBJ1-4; V: TRBV2; size: many; CDR3: CATRPGREKLFF; DNA: TGTGCCACCCGGCCGGGTCGCGAAAAACTGTTTTTT
D: .; J: TRBJ2-5; V: TRBV24-1; size: few; CDR3: CATSDSRQLQETQYF; DNA: TGTGCCACCAGTGATAGTCGACAACTACAAGAGACCCAGTACTTC
D: .; J: TRBJ2-1; V: TRBV20-1; size: many; CDR3: CSALIPLAGRNEQFF; DNA: TGCAGTGCCCTAATACCCCTTGCGGGACGCAATGAGCAGTTCTTC
D: .; J: TRBJ2-7; V: TRBV2; size: .; CDR3: CASSERMIEQYF; DNA: TGTGCCAGCAGTGAAAGGATGATAGAGCAGTACTTC
D: .; J: TRBJ1-4; V: TRBV29-1; size: many; CDR3: CSVEGTSQNEKLFF; DNA: TGCAGCGTAGAAGGGACGTCCCAGAATGAAAAACTGTTTTTT
D: .; J: TRBJ2-1; V: TRBV24-1; size: .; CDR3: CATSVGAGHNEQFF; DNA: TGTGCCACCAGTGTGGGGGCAGGGCACAATGAGCAGTTCTTC
D: TRBD1; J: TRBJ1-2; V: TRBV6-4; size: .; CDR3: CASRPGQGLYGYTF; DNA: TGTGCCAGCAGACCGGGACAGGGGCTCTATGGCTACACCTTC
D: TRBD1; J: TRBJ1-6; V: TRBV6-1; size: .; CDR3: CASTPGQLYNSPLHF; DNA: TGTGCCAGCACCCCGGGACAGCTTTATAATTCACCCCTCCACTTT
D: TRBD2; J: TRBJ2-1; V: TRBV6-2/TRBV6-3; size: few; CDR3: CASSYYPSGSLNEQFF; DNA: TGTGCCAGCAGTTACTACCCTAGCGGGAGCTTGAATGAGCAGTTCTTC
D: .; J: TRBJ1-3; V: TRBV5-1; size: many; CDR3: CASSSEFSGNTIYF; DNA: TGCGCCAGCAGCTCAGAATTCTCTGGAAACACCATATATTTT
D: .; J: TRBJ1-6; V: TRBV27; size: .; CDR3: CASSRTEDNSPLHF; DNA: TGTGCCAGCAGCAGGACAGAAGATAATTCACCCCTCCACTTT
D: .; J: TRBJ1-2; V: TRBV28; size: many; CDR3: CASSLAYYGYTF; DNA: TGTGCCAGCAGCCTGGCCTACTATGGCTACACCTTC
D: .; J: TRBJ1-2; V: TRBV19; size: .; CDR3: CASTPGSYGYTF; DNA: TGTGCCAGTACTCCGGGCTCCTATGGCTACACCTTC
D: .; J: TRBJ2-3; V: TRBV29-1; size: .; CDR3: CSVDGWSTHASTDTQYF; DNA: TGCAGCGTTGATGGGTGGTCGACACATGCTAGCACAGATACGCAGTATTTT
D: TRBD2; J: TRBJ2-1; V: TRBV20-1; size: few; CDR3: CSALAGERSLNEQFF; DNA: TGCAGTGCGCTAGCGGGTGAGAGAAGTCTCAATGAGCAGTTCTTC
D: .; J: TRBJ2-7; V: TRBV14; size: few; CDR3: CASSQVGAGRSYEQYF; DNA: TGTGCCAGCAGCCAAGTGGGAGCAGGGCGCTCCTACGAGCAGTACTTC
D: TRBD1; J: TRBJ1-5; V: TRBV5-1; size: many; CDR3: CASSLRPTGGRQPQHF; DNA: TGCGCCAGCAGCTTGAGACCGACAGGGGGGAGGCAGCCCCAGCATTTT
D: .; J: TRBJ1-1; V: TRBV7-8; size: .; CDR3: CASSPSPGLLNTEAFF; DNA: TGTGCCAGCAGCCCGTCGCCGGGACTCCTGAACACTGAAGCTTTCTTT
D: .; J: TRBJ2-1; V: TRBV2; size: few; CDR3: CARAGWYNEQFF; DNA: TGTGCTAGGGCGGGTTGGTATAATGAGCAGTTCTTC
D: .; J: TRBJ2-7; V: TRBV6-1; size: .; CDR3: CASSAGDEQYF; DNA: TGTGCCAGCAGTGCCGGTGACGAGCAGTACTTC
D: .; J: TRBJ2-5; V: TRBV13; size: many; CDR3: CASSPTVGSMETQYF; DNA: TGTGCCAGCAGTCCTACAGTAGGGAGCATGGAGACCCAGTACTTC
D: TRBD2; J: TRBJ2-3; V: TRBV4-3; size: .; CDR3: CASSQGVAGVLGARTDTQYF; DNA: TGCGCCAGCAGCCAAGGGGTAGCGGGAGTTCTTGGGGCCCGCACAGATACGCAGTATTTT
D: TRBD1; J: TRBJ1-5; V: TRBV19; size: .; CDR3: CASSITGASNQPQHF; DNA: TGTGCCAGTAGTATAACAGGGGCCAGCAATCAGCCCCAGCATTTT
D: TRBD2; J: TRBJ2-7; V: TRBV20-1; size: few; CDR3: CSARGLAAPSYEQYF; DNA: TGCAGTGCTAGGGGACTAGCGGCACCCTCCTACGAGCAGTACTTC
D: .; J: TRBJ1-1; V: TRBV12-3/TRBV12-4; size: many; CDR3: CASSFPGTEAFF; DNA: TGTGCCAGCAGTTTTCCCGGTACTGAAGCTTTCTTT
D: TRBD1; J: TRBJ1-4; V: TRBV20-1; size: .; CDR3: CSARDPGTARNEKLFF; DNA: TGCAGTGCTAGAGACCCCGGGACAGCACGAAATGAAAAACTGTTTTTT
D: .; J: TRBJ1-1; V: TRBV28; size: few; CDR3: CASSLSPGSTEAFF; DNA: TGTGCCAGCAGTTTATCGCCAGGGAGCACTGAAGCTTTCTTT
D: .; J: TRBJ1-6; V: TRBV30; size: few; CDR3: CAWSKASLHF; DNA: TGTGCCTGGAGTAAAGCTTCCCTCCACTTT
D: .; J: TRBJ2-7; V: TRBV19; size: few; CDR3: CASSQIHQGTEQYF; DNA: TGTGCCAGTAGTCAGATTCACCAGGGGACCGAGCAGTACTTC
D: TRBD2; J: TRBJ2-7; V: TRBV7-2; size: few; CDR3: CASTFGGAGEQYF; DNA: TGTGCCAGCACCTTCGGGGGGGCTGGCGAGCAGTACTTC
D: .; J: TRBJ2-7; V: TRBV28; size: many; CDR3: CASTSGAEQYF; DNA: TGTGCCAGCACCTCGGGGGCCGAGCAGTACTTC
D: .; J: TRBJ2-2; V: TRBV20-1; size: many; CDR3: CSALRRTVGTGELFF; DNA: TGCAGTGCCCTACGCAGGACAGTTGGCACCGGGGAGCTGTTTTTT
D: TRBD1; J: TRBJ2-1; V: TRBV5-1; size: .; CDR3: CASGTGQGTYNEQFF; DNA: TGCGCCAGCGGTACGGGACAGGGAACCTACAATGAGCAGTTCTTC
D: .; J: TRBJ2-3; V: TRBV6-1; size: .; CDR3: CTSSEDRIVSTDTQYF; DNA: TGTACCAGCAGTGAAGACAGGATCGTTAGCACAGATACGCAGTATTTT
D: .; J: TRBJ1-5; V: TRBV12-3/TRBV12-4; size: many; CDR3: CASSFAGHQPQHF; DNA: TGTGCCAGCAGTTTCGCGGGACATCAGCCCCAGCATTTT
D: TRBD2; J: TRBJ2-1; V: TRBV18; size: many; CDR3: CASSPTQGLVINEQFF; DNA: TGTGCCAGCTCACCTACACAAGGACTAGTAATAAATGAGCAGTTCTTC
D: TRBD1; J: TRBJ1-5; V: TRBV15; size: many; CDR3: CATSRDRTGVQPQHF; DNA: TGTGCCACCAGCAGAGATCGGACAGGGGTCCAGCCCCAGCATTTT
D: .; J: TRBJ2-5; V: TRBV5-1; size: .; CDR3: CASSLVGPTQETQYF; DNA: TGCGCCAGCAGCTTGGTGGGCCCCACCCAAGAGACCCAGTACTTC
D: .; J: TRBJ2-7; V: TRBV19; size: few; CDR3: CASKEGAMVGYEQYF; DNA: TGTGCCAGTAAGGAGGGAGCCATGGTGGGCTACGAGCAGTACTTC
D: TRBD2; J: TRBJ2-2; V: TRBV20-1; size: .; CDR3: CSARSGREGRDTGELFF; DNA: TGCAGTGCTAGATCCGGGCGGGAGGGCCGGGACACCGGGGAGCTGTTTTTT
D: .; J: TRBJ2-4; V: TRBV5-6; size: .; CDR3: CASSRTGAKNIQYF; DNA: TGTGCCAGCAGCCGGACGGGGGCCAAAAACATTCAGTACTTC
D: .; J: TRBJ2-7; V: TRBV7-9; size: few; CDR3: CASSGWDYEQYF; DNA: TGTGCCAGCAGCGGGTGGGACTACGAGCAGTACTTC
D: TRBD2; J: TRBJ2-3; V: TRBV6-1; size: few; CDR3: CASSSGTRARSDTQYF; DNA: TGTGCCAGCAGCTCCGGGACTAGGGCCCGCTCCGATACGCAGTATTTT
D: .; J: TRBJ2-1; V: TRBV7-9; size: many; CDR3: CASSLNGFWGNEQFF; DNA: TGTGCCAGCAGCTTAAACGGATTCTGGGGCAATGAGCAGTTCTTC
D: .; J: TRBJ2-2; V: TRBV5-1; size: few; CDR3: CASSLGGRSTGELFF; DNA: TGCGCCAGCAGCTTGGGGGGACGAAGCACCGGGGAGCTGTTTTTT
D: .; J: TRBJ1-1; V: TRBV30; size: many; CDR3: CAWSVQKGWNTEAFF; DNA: TGTGCCTGGAGTGTCCAGAAGGGGTGGAACACTGAAGCTTTCTTT
D: .; J: TRBJ1-1; V: TRBV12-3/TRBV12-4; size: .; CDR3: CASSWGHENTEAFF; DNA: TGTGCCAGCAGCTGGGGACACGAGAACACTGAAGCTTTCTTT
D: .; J: TRBJ1-1; V: TRBV29-1; size: few; CDR3: CSAIQKSSEAFF; DNA: TGCAGCGCCATACAGAAAAGCTCTGAAGCTTTCTTT
D: TRBD2; J: TRBJ2-1; V: TRBV7-9; size: .; CDR3: CASRLSRVAGGYNEQFF; DNA: TGTGCCAGCAGACTCAGTAGGGTTGCGGGGGGCTACAATGAGCAGTTCTTC
D: .; J: TRBJ1-5; V: TRBV30; size: many; CDR3: CAWSVVGRSKPQHF; DNA: TGTGCCTGGAGTGTAGTAGGTCGTAGCAAGCCCCAGCATTTT
D: .; J: TRBJ2-1; V: TRBV4-1; size: few; CDR3: CASSQDGTTDNEQFF; DNA: TGCGCCAGCAGCCAAGACGGGACCACGGACAATGAGCAGTTCTTC
D: TRBD2; J: TRBJ2-2; V: TRBV25-1; size: .; CDR3: CASSPPLGGEMPHGELFF; DNA: TGTGCCAGCAGCCCCCCCCTCGGGGGGGAGATGCCTCACGGGGAGCTGTTTTTT